Following are 28 T cell receptor beta chains from one sample sequenced in a study of response to subunit inactivated influenza vaccine. TCRdb redid the calling of the RT-PCR reads with MiXCR, one entry per CDR3 protein. The table shows around 540,000 distinct CDR3 sequences, with approximately 10% occurring only once. This specimen consisted of PBMCs from blood, obtained on the day of vaccination. The origin of the receptors is a man aged 50 to 60 who received an inactivated influenza vaccine.

V is TRBV12-3 or TRBV12-4 and J is TRBJ1-3; 10 nucleotides align to TRBD1. Trimming took 5 bases from V and 3 from J; bases not matched to a gene: 13. The CDR3 is 18 amino acids. This CDR3 is CASSQAWDRGGGGNTIYF. The CDR3 DNA sequence: TGTGCCAGCAGTCAAGCCTGGGACAGGGGTGGTGGTGGAAACACCATATATTTT.

The chain employs TRBV12-3 or TRBV12-4 and TRBJ2-2; D is perhaps TRBD2 (6 bases). The CDR3 consists of 17 residues. V shed 4 bases and J shed 6 bases, with 21 bases lying between them. The DNA of the CDR3 is TGTGCCAGCAGTTCTCCGGTCCCAGGGAGGAGGGCCGGGGAGCTGTTTTTT. Protein sequence: CASSSPVPGRRAGELFF.

This rearrangement joins TRBV6-1 to TRBJ1-2; D is perhaps TRBD1 (6 bases). The V gene lost 6 bases and the J gene lost 7 bases, with 15 bases spanning the gap. The CDR3 length is 13 residues. Germline CDR1 MNHNS, CDR2 SASEGT. The CDR3 DNA sequence: TGTGCCAGCAGGAAACCGGGACACATTGGCTACACCTTC. Amino acids: CASRKPGHIGYTF.

This clonotype has only a few counts. The chain joins TRBV4-2 to TRBJ2-5; no firm D call. The CDR3 has 13 residues. Germline loops: CDR1 LGHNA, CDR2 YNFKEQ. Trimming cost V 0 bases and J 4 bases, with 6 bases left between them. The CDR3, as DNA: TGTGCCAGCAGCCAAGATAGTCGAGAGACCCAGTACTTC. Its protein product is CASSQDSRETQYF.

The chain links TRBV20-1 to TRBJ2-7, with D perhaps TRBD2 (6 bases). V was shortened by 4 bases and J by 5 bases, with 21 bases between the two germline ends. Germline V gene sequence: CDR1 DFQATT, CDR2 SNEGSKA (reference sequence). This CDR3 comprises 15 residues. CDR3 amino acids: CSATPPRGALNEQYF. Written as DNA, the CDR3 is TGCAGTGCTACCCCACCGCGGGGAGCTTTGAACGAGCAGTACTTC.

The CDR3 DNA reads TGTGCCAGCAGCTTATCGGGGGTTTTGGCGGAGCCCCCCCCGTATTTT. Translated: CASSLSGVLAEPPPYF. The V and J genes are TRBV7-2 and TRBJ2-3; D is possibly TRBD2 (6 bases). This CDR3 contains 16 residues. The V end was cut by 2 bases, the J end by 14 bases, with 26 bases between. Germline CDR1 is SGHTA and CDR2 is FQGNSA. The full variable domain, its missing parts supplied by reference TRBV7-2 and TRBJ2-3, is GAGVSQSPSNKVTEKGKDVELRCDPISGHTALYWYRQSLGQGLEFLIYFQGNSAPDKSGLPSDRFSAERTGGSVSTLTIQRTQQEDSAVYLCASSLSGVLAEPPPYFGPGTRLTVL.

This clonotype has more than one count but fewer than ten. The chain recombines TRBV11-2 with TRBJ2-7; D not certain. Trimming shortened V by 2 bases and J by 3 bases, and 11 bases separated the two germline ends. Germline-derived CDR1 and CDR2 are SGHAT and FQNNGV. This CDR3 comprises 14 residues. The CDR3 reads CASSLSYSDYEQYF. In nucleotides, the CDR3 is TGTGCCAGCAGCTTATCGTACAGTGACTACGAGCAGTACTTC.

This clonotype was recorded at least ten times. The genes are TRBV12-3 or TRBV12-4 and TRBJ1-1; D call uncertain. The CDR3 runs to 13 residues. V lost 3 bases, J lost 4 bases, and 9 bases lay in between. The CDR3 nucleotides are TGTGCCAGCAGTTTGGGTGGGAGCACTGAAGCTTTCTTT. Protein: CASSLGGSTEAFF.

The chain carries TRBV29-1 and TRBJ2-1, with D perhaps matching TRBD1 (5 bases). Germline V gives CDR1 SQVTM, CDR2 ANQGSEA. CDR3 length equals 13 residues. V lost 8 bases and J lost 2, with 13 bases in between. The CDR3 spells CSSLEGAYNEQFF. DNA for the CDR3: TGCAGCTCCCTAGAAGGGGCCTACAATGAGCAGTTCTTC.

This clonotype was found a few times. V usage is TRBV5-1 and J usage is TRBJ2-3; no definite D call. Germline V CDR1 and CDR2: SGHRS, YFSETQ. The germline V and J ends were trimmed by 0 bases and 2 bases, with 7 bases remaining between them. This CDR3 is built from 14 residues. Here the CDR3 DNA reads TGCGCCAGCAGCTTGGATTCTGACACAGATACGCAGTATTTT. It translates to CASSLDSDTDTQYF. Based on the CDR3 plus reference TRBV5-1 and TRBJ2-3, the full variable domain is KAGVTQTPRYLIKTRGQQVTLSCSPISGHRSVSWYQQTPGQGLQFLFEYFSETQRNKGNFPGRFSGRQFSNSRSEMNVSTLELGDSALYLCASSLDSDTDTQYFGPGTRLTVL.

This clonotype was seen only a few times. The chain is built from TRBV20-1 and TRBJ2-1; TRBD2 matches at 8 bases. This CDR3 is built from 14 residues. Losses at the gene ends were 6 bases for V and 8 bases for J; bases not matched to a gene: 12. Germline-derived CDR1 and CDR2 are DFQATT and SNEGSKA (reference sequence). CDR3 bases: TGCAGTGCCACTAAAAGCGGGAGACCCCATGAGCAGTTCTTC. This translates into CSATKSGRPHEQFF.

This clonotype was observed a handful of times. CDR3 in amino acids: CASSELRRQRDEQFF. CDR3 DNA sequence: TGTGCCAGCAGCGAACTGCGACGACAGCGCGATGAGCAGTTCTTC. The chain links TRBV7-8 to TRBJ2-1; tentatively, D is TRBD1 (5 bases). V dropped 5 bases and J dropped 8 bases, with 19 bases sitting between them. The CDR3 contains 15 residues. In germline, CDR1 is SGHVS, CDR2 FQNEAQ. The whole variable domain, filled in from reference TRBV7-8 and TRBJ2-1, reads GAGVSQSPRYKVAKRGQDVALRCDPISGHVSLFWYQQALGQGPEFLTYFQNEAQLDKSGLPSDRFFAERPEGSVSTLKIQRTQQEDSAVYLCASSELRRQRDEQFFGPGTRLTVL.

At least ten counts were recorded for this clonotype. This chain links TRBV6-5 with TRBJ2-1, with D unclear. Per the germline V gene, CDR1 is MNHEY and CDR2 is SVGAGI. The CDR3 runs to 12 residues. Between the trimmed V and J ends, which lost 5 bases and 3 bases, there was a span of 5 bases. The CDR3 spells CASSADYNEQFF. As DNA, the CDR3 is TGTGCCAGCAGTGCCGACTACAATGAGCAGTTCTTC.

CDR3 DNA sequence: TGTGCCTGCGGTCGGGGTAGCGGGGAGCAGTTCTTC. Translated, it gives CACGRGSGEQFF. The rearrangement uses TRBV7-9 and TRBJ2-1, with TRBD2 matching over 7 bases. In germline, CDR1 is SEHNR, CDR2 FQNEAQ (reference sequence). This CDR3 has 12 residues. V gave up 11 bases and J gave up 10 bases; unmatched junction bases: 11.

In this sample, this clonotype turned up a few times. The chain uses TRBV11-2 and TRBJ2-5; D gene unclear. Germline values: CDR1 SGHAT, CDR2 FQNNGV. V dropped 5 bases and J dropped 7 bases, with 17 bases sitting between them. CDR3 length equals 14 residues. The CDR3 region is CASSPTGPTVTQYF. CDR3 DNA sequence: TGTGCCAGCAGCCCAACCGGGCCCACTGTGACCCAGTACTTC.

This rearrangement joins TRBV27 to TRBJ1-1; 8 nucleotides agree with TRBD1. CDR1 is MNHEY and CDR2 is SMNVEV in the germline V gene (reference sequence). The CDR3 runs 16 residues. Trimming cost V 3 bases and J 5 bases; bases outside gene matches: 11. CDR3 DNA: TGTGCCAGCAGTTTCGTTGTCAGGGGGCCAAGAACTGAAGCTTTCTTT. Its translation: CASSFVVRGPRTEAFF.

The chain combines TRBV15 with TRBJ2-3, with 8 positions matching TRBD2. V gave up 3 bases and J gave up 0 bases; unmatched junction bases: 2. The germline CDR1 and CDR2 sequences are LNHNV and YYDKDF (reference sequence). This CDR3 spans 15 amino acids. The CDR3 region has the DNA TGTGCCACCAGCAGCGTAGCGGGAAGCACAGATACGCAGTATTTT. Translated: CATSSVAGSTDTQYF.

This clonotype came up many times. J is TRBJ2-7 and V is TRBV7-8; 9 nucleotides align to TRBD1. CDR1 and CDR2 from the germline V gene are SGHVS and FQNEAQ. CDR3 length: 16 residues. The ends lost 4 bases at V and 7 bases at J; junction bases unmatched: 14. As DNA, the CDR3 is TGTGCCAGCAGCTCCCCCGAGGACAGGGGCGTTAGGGAGCAGTACTTC. Its protein product is CASSSPEDRGVREQYF.

This clonotype was counted between two and nine times. The rearrangement uses TRBV12-3 or TRBV12-4 and TRBJ2-3; unclear D gene. CDR3 length: 12 amino acids. Trimming took off 8 bases at V and 6 bases at J, with 12 bases between the two ends. This CDR3 reads CASSAEVDTQYF. The CDR3 coding sequence is TGTGCCAGCTCCGCCGAGGTGGATACGCAGTATTTT.

This clonotype was detected a few times. The chain is built from TRBV5-6 and TRBJ2-2; no reliable D call. This CDR3 has 16 residues. The V end lost 1 base, the J end lost 0 bases, and 10 bases lay between the germline ends. Germline V gene lookup returns CDR1 SGHDT and CDR2 YYEEEE. The DNA for the CDR3 is TGTGCCAGCAGCTTGACCCTCGGTTCGAACACCGGGGAGCTGTTTTTT. Translating it yields CASSLTLGSNTGELFF.

This clonotype was seen many times. The chain combines TRBV5-1 with TRBJ2-1; 11 nucleotides line up with TRBD2. The CDR3 is made up of 17 amino acids. The germline V gene has CDR1 SGHRS and CDR2 YFSETQ. Germline trimming cut 6 bases from V and 0 bases from J; bases unmatched to any gene: 8. DNA for the CDR3: TGCGCCAGCATTTTAGCGGGAGGGCCGGGCTCCTACAATGAGCAGTTCTTC. This translates into CASILAGGPGSYNEQFF. The full variable domain, with the rest looked up from reference TRBV5-1 and TRBJ2-1, is KAGVTQTPRYLIKTRGQQVTLSCSPISGHRSVSWYQQTPGQGLQFLFEYFSETQRNKGNFPGRFSGRQFSNSRSEMNVSTLELGDSALYLCASILAGGPGSYNEQFFGPGTRLTVL.

In its sample, this clonotype was seen a few times. This sequence joins TRBV5-1 and TRBJ2-1; TRBD2 agrees at 7 bases. Unmatched junction bases numbered 3, after V lost 1 base and J lost 5 bases. From germline, CDR1 is SGHRS and CDR2 YFSETQ. The CDR3 length is 14 residues. The chain's CDR3 is CASSLNGGNNEQFF. CDR3 sequence (DNA): TGCGCCAGCAGCTTGAACGGGGGGAACAATGAGCAGTTCTTC.

Ten or more counts support this clonotype. The genes are TRBV12-3 or TRBV12-4 and TRBJ2-2; D remains ambiguous. Trimming removed 6 bases at V and 6 bases at J, with 11 bases between. This CDR3 is built from 13 residues. The CDR3 DNA sequence: TGTGCCAGCAGCCTAACGGATCCCGGGGAGCTGTTTTTT. Translation: CASSLTDPGELFF.

The chain combines TRBV7-8 with TRBJ2-7; 8 bases map to TRBD1. CDR1 is SGHVS, CDR2 FQNEAQ, per germline. This CDR3 contains 14 residues. V shed 5 bases and J 2 bases; nucleotides not matched to a gene: 5. CDR3 residues: CASSKPGQAYEQYF. The CDR3 region has the DNA TGTGCCAGCAGCAAACCGGGACAGGCCTACGAGCAGTACTTC.

Many counts were recorded for this clonotype. The chain carries TRBV12-3 or TRBV12-4 and TRBJ2-1; 7 bases are shared with TRBD1. V shed 5 bases and J 2 bases; nucleotides not matched to a gene: 6. The CDR3 consists of 15 residues. The CDR3 sequence is CASSPPGQPYNEQFF. CDR3 sequence (DNA): TGTGCCAGCAGTCCTCCGGGACAGCCCTACAATGAGCAGTTCTTC.

This rearrangement joins TRBV28 to TRBJ2-4; 7 bases line up with TRBD1. The CDR3 contains 15 residues. The junction had 8 bases not matched to a gene; V was cut back by 3 bases and J by 6 bases. Germline assignment: CDR1 MDHEN and CDR2 SYDVKM. The DNA of the CDR3 is TGTGCCAGCAGTTTTTTAGGGGGCATCGGAAACATTCAGTACTTC. Translating it yields CASSFLGGIGNIQYF.

This clonotype has just a few counts. The V gene is TRBV18, the J gene TRBJ1-3; TRBD1 aligns across 7 bases. This CDR3 has 18 amino acids. Germline V gives CDR1 KGHSH, CDR2 LQKENI. V was pared by 2 bases and J by 1 base, with 11 bases of the junction left unmatched. The CDR3 coding sequence is TGTGCCAGCTCACCAGCCGGGACAGCTCTGCAGTCTGGAAACACCATATATTTT. Its protein is CASSPAGTALQSGNTIYF.

This clonotype was picked up a small number of times. One end of the junction fails to match germline, which may point to a read error. The chain combines TRBV20-1 with TRBJ2-3; 7 bases are shared with TRBD2. The CDR3 spans 11 residues. Germline V gene data show CDR1 as DFQATT and CDR2 as SNEGSKA (reference sequence). In DNA, the CDR3 is TGCAGTGTGGCGGTCGGCGGGAGTAGGGGTTTT. Protein: CSVAVGGSRGF.